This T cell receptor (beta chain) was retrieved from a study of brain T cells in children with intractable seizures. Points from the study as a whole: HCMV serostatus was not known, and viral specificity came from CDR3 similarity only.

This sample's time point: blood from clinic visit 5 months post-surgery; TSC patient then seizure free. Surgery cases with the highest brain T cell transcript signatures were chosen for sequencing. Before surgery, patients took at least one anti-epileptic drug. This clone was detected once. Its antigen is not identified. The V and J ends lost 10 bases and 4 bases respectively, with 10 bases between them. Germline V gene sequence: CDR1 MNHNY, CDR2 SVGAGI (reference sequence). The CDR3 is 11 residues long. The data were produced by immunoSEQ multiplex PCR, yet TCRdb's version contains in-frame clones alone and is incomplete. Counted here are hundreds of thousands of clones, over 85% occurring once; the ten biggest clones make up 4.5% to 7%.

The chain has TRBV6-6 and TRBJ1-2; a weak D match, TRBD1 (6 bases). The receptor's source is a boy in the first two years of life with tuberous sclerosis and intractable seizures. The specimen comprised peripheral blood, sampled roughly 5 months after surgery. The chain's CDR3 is CAIVDSYGYTF. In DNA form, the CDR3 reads TGTGCCATCGTGGACAGCTATGGCTACACCTTC.